Shown below are 24 T cell receptor beta chains from a single sample sequenced in a study of cytomegalovirus exposure and HLA in healthy donors (dated by TCRdb to the late 2010s). Library method: the immunoSEQ multiplex PCR assay. A mixture of 60 forward primers for TCR Vbeta segments and 13 reverse primers for TCR Jbeta segments was used in the multiplex PCR. What TCRdb holds here is the immuneACCESS table cut down to in-frame rearrangements. Part of the clones is not present; checked against another copy, under half of the missing clones reflect an unresolved V gene, and the others are unexplained. The sample yields about 64,000 clones; roughly 87% were counted once. The top ten clones comprise around a tenth of the sample. The sequencing input was PBMCs. Every receptor here comes from a female donor in good health and CMV-seronegative.

The rearrangement uses TRBV19 and TRBJ2-1, with 10 nucleotides matching TRBD2. The V gene end was trimmed by 4 bases and the J gene end by 4 bases; junction bases not matched to a gene: 4. Germline assignment: CDR1 LNHDA and CDR2 SQIVND (reference sequence). This CDR3 contains 15 residues. In DNA form, the CDR3 reads TGTGCCAGTAGTAAGGCTAGCGGGGGATACAATGAGCAGTTCTTC. This encodes CASSKASGGYNEQFF.

This chain links TRBV28 with TRBJ2-7, with a possible D match to TRBD2 (6 bases). The CDR3 totals 16 residues. CDR1 MDHEN and CDR2 SYDVKM come from the germline V gene. The ends were cut back, 2 bases at V and 8 bases at J, with 22 bases in the middle. The CDR3 DNA is TGTGCCAGCAGTTTAAACACGGGAGCCCATCCCTATAAGCAGTACTTC. Its protein product is CASSLNTGAHPYKQYF.

The chain links TRBV6-6 to TRBJ2-3; the D is unclear. CDR3 length: 14 residues. V lost 5 bases and J lost 4, with 13 bases in between. The germline V gene has CDR1 MNHNY and CDR2 SVGAGI (reference sequence). CDR3 sequence reads: CASSSAASADTQYF. The CDR3 nucleotides read TGTGCCAGCAGTAGCGCGGCAAGCGCAGATACGCAGTATTTT.

J is TRBJ2-2 and V is TRBV7-3; the D gene is possibly TRBD2 (7 bases). The CDR3 has 20 amino acids. Germline V lookup: CDR1 SGHTA, CDR2 FQGTGA. V dropped 5 bases and J dropped 0 bases, with 25 bases sitting between them. CDR3 sequence (DNA): TGTGCCAGCAGCCCCGGATGGGGCGGGGGACATATTCCGAACACCGGGGAGCTGTTTTTT. It codes for CASSPGWGGGHIPNTGELFF.

The gene calls are TRBV10-1 and TRBJ1-5; perhaps TRBD1 as D (6 bases). This CDR3 spans 12 amino acids. V was cut by 3 bases and J by 7 bases, with 7 bases left in between. Per the germline V gene, CDR1 is WNHNN and CDR2 is SYGVQD (reference sequence). In DNA, the CDR3 is TGCGCCAGCAGTGAAGGGGGACAGCCCCAGCATTTT. It specifies CASSEGGQPQHF.

V and J are TRBV20-1 and TRBJ2-3; possibly TRBD1 for D (6 bases). The CDR3 extends over 10 amino acids. V lost 5 bases and J lost 9, with 9 bases in between. The germline gives CDR1 DFQATT, CDR2 SNEGSKA (reference sequence). The CDR3 nucleotides read TGCAGTGCTTGGACAGTAACGCAGTATTTT. As protein: CSAWTVTQYF.

This clone has just one count. The rearrangement uses TRBV5-1 and TRBJ2-3; 10 nucleotides line up with TRBD2. This CDR3 is built from 16 residues. Germline CDR1 and CDR2: SGHRS and YFSETQ. The trim removed 3 bases at V and 1 base at J, leaving 5 bases unmatched. The CDR3 protein is CASSSGTSVGTDTQYF. CDR3 DNA: TGCGCCAGCAGCTCCGGGACTAGCGTGGGCACAGATACGCAGTATTTT. The whole variable domain, remainder taken from reference TRBV5-1 and TRBJ2-3, is KAGVTQTPRYLIKTRGQQVTLSCSPISGHRSVSWYQQTPGQGLQFLFEYFSETQRNKGNFPGRFSGRQFSNSRSEMNVSTLELGDSALYLCASSSGTSVGTDTQYFGPGTRLTVL.

The chain carries TRBV6-1 and TRBJ2-3; D remains ambiguous. This CDR3 spans 14 amino acids. Trimming left V 2 bases short and J 3 bases short, with 9 bases between. From germline, CDR1 is MNHNS and CDR2 SASEGT. This CDR3 is CASSEYPVTDTQYF. The CDR3, as DNA: TGTGCCAGCAGTGAATACCCGGTTACAGATACGCAGTATTTT.

The chain combines TRBV7-9 with TRBJ2-1; 14 positions agree with TRBD2. Germline V gene sequence: CDR1 SEHNR, CDR2 FQNEAQ (reference sequence). V gave up 5 bases and J gave up 6 bases; unmatched junction bases: 12. CDR3 length: 18 amino acids. The CDR3 is CASSPRTSGRPNPNEQFF. CDR3 DNA sequence: TGTGCCAGCAGCCCGAGGACTAGCGGGAGGCCCAATCCCAATGAGCAGTTCTTC.

This sequence joins TRBV6-5 and TRBJ1-6; 10 bases agree with TRBD1. Trimming took 0 bases from V and 14 from J; bases not matched to a gene: 10. Germline CDR1 is MNHEY and CDR2 is SVGAGI. CDR3 length: 16 residues. CDR3 coding DNA: TGTGCCAGCAGTTACTCAACCGGGACAGGGGTATTTTCCCTCCACTTT. Translating it yields CASSYSTGTGVFSLHF.

V and J are TRBV7-9 and TRBJ1-5; D is unclear. Germline lookup yields CDR1 SEHNR and CDR2 FQNEAQ (reference sequence). CDR3 length: 13 amino acids. Trimming stripped 1 base from V and 5 bases from J, with 6 bases between. The CDR3: CASSLVGDQPQHF. CDR3 bases: TGTGCCAGCAGCTTAGTCGGGGATCAGCCCCAGCATTTT.

This chain uses TRBV19 with TRBJ2-3; weak D call: TRBD1 (6 bases). The CDR3 extends over 15 amino acids. CDR1 and CDR2 from the germline V gene are LNHDA and SQIVND (reference sequence). V lost 3 bases and J lost 8, with 18 bases in between. Here the CDR3 DNA reads TGTGCCAGTAGTATTTTCGGACAGTCCCAGGGTACGCAGTATTTT. This gives the protein CASSIFGQSQGTQYF.

The J gene is TRBJ1-1, the V gene TRBV27, with D maybe TRBD1 (6 bases). Germline V gives CDR1 MNHEY, CDR2 SMNVEV (reference sequence). V lost 6 bases and J lost 3, with 17 bases in between. CDR3 length: 15 amino acids. CDR3 nucleotide sequence: TGTGCCAGCAGGTCAACAGGGATGGGGGACACTGAAGCTTTCTTT. Amino acids: CASRSTGMGDTEAFF.

This chain links TRBV6-5 with TRBJ1-1; TRBD1 is a possible D gene (5 bases). V dropped 5 bases and J dropped 1 base, with 5 bases sitting between them. The CDR3 extends over 12 amino acids. Germline values: CDR1 MNHEY, CDR2 SVGAGI. The CDR3 region has the DNA TGTGCCAGCAGTCAGGGGAACACTGAAGCTTTCTTT. Encoded protein: CASSQGNTEAFF.

The V and J genes are TRBV10-2 and TRBJ1-3; 7 nucleotides agree with TRBD1. The ends lost 6 bases at V and 1 base at J; junction bases unmatched: 9. The CDR3 runs 16 residues. Germline V CDR1 and CDR2: WSHSY, SAAADI. This chain's CDR3 is CASSLTGQGSGNTIYF. The CDR3 nucleotides read TGCGCCAGCAGCCTGACAGGGCAAGGTTCTGGAAACACCATATATTTT.

The chain links TRBV2 to TRBJ1-6; a possible D gene is TRBD1 (5 bases). The V end lost 8 bases, the J end lost 7 bases, and 18 bases lay between the germline ends. The germline V gene has CDR1 SNHLY and CDR2 FYNNEI. The CDR3 has 15 amino acids. Written as DNA, the CDR3 is TGTGCCAGCGGGGGACTAACAGGACCCAATTCACCCCTCCACTTT. Protein product: CASGGLTGPNSPLHF.

This rearrangement joins TRBV30 to TRBJ2-1, with unresolved D. This CDR3 is 13 amino acids long. With 5 bases removed from V and 5 bases from J, the gap between germline ends came to 13 bases. Germline values: CDR1 GTSNPN, CDR2 SVGIG (reference sequence). CDR3 in amino acids: CAWAWSVDNEQFF. CDR3 nucleotides: TGTGCCTGGGCCTGGTCGGTCGACAATGAGCAGTTCTTC.

This clone occurred a few times. The rearrangement joins TRBV7-6 to TRBJ2-5; a weak D match, TRBD2 (6 bases). The germline gives CDR1 SGHVS, CDR2 FNYEAQ. V was pared by 5 bases and J by 2 bases, with 9 bases between. The CDR3 is 13 amino acids. In DNA form, the CDR3 reads TGTGCCAGCAGCCTTGGGACTCAAGAGACCCAGTACTTC. Protein sequence: CASSLGTQETQYF.

The chain recombines TRBV19 with TRBJ2-1, with TRBD2 matching over 12 bases. The germline V gene has CDR1 LNHDA and CDR2 SQIVND (reference sequence). The CDR3 runs 16 residues. J was trimmed by 5 bases and V by 5 bases; bases with no gene match: 7. In DNA form, the CDR3 reads TGTGCCAGTAGTGCATTCGGACTAGCGGGGAACAATGAGCAGTTCTTC. It specifies CASSAFGLAGNNEQFF.

The rearrangement links TRBV2 to TRBJ2-2, with 8 bases identical to TRBD2. CDR3 length equals 17 residues. CDR1 SNHLY and CDR2 FYNNEI come from the germline V gene. J gave up 3 bases and V 5 bases, and 11 bases lay outside the gene matches. Here the CDR3 reads CASSPRGAGVDTGELFF. The CDR3 DNA is TGTGCCAGCAGTCCCAGGGGAGCGGGAGTTGACACCGGGGAGCTGTTTTTT. Full variable domain (outside the CDR3, taken from reference TRBV2 and TRBJ2-2): EPEVTQTPSHQVTQMGQEVILRCVPISNHLYFYWYRQILGQKVEFLVSFYNNEISEKSEIFDDQFSVERPDGSNFTLKIRSTKLEDSAMYFCASSPRGAGVDTGELFFGEGSRLTVL.

This clone was picked up a small number of times. The chain has TRBV5-1 and TRBJ2-7; D unresolved. Trimming removed 4 bases from V and 3 bases from J, with 11 bases in between. From germline, CDR1 is SGHRS and CDR2 YFSETQ. The CDR3 has 13 residues. CDR3: CASSPSYSYEQYF. DNA for the CDR3: TGCGCCAGCAGCCCCTCATACAGCTACGAGCAGTACTTC. Complete variable domain (other parts from reference TRBV5-1 and TRBJ2-7): KAGVTQTPRYLIKTRGQQVTLSCSPISGHRSVSWYQQTPGQGLQFLFEYFSETQRNKGNFPGRFSGRQFSNSRSEMNVSTLELGDSALYLCASSPSYSYEQYFGPGTRLTVT.

The chain combines TRBV6-5 with TRBJ1-4, with 8 positions matching TRBD1. Germline trimming cut 5 bases from V and 4 bases from J; bases unmatched to any gene: 6. The CDR3 sequence is 15 residues long. CDR1 and CDR2 (germline): MNHEY, SVGAGI. The chain's CDR3 is CASSTDRASNEKLFF. The CDR3 nucleotides read TGTGCCAGCAGTACGGACAGGGCGAGTAATGAAAAACTGTTTTTT.

The chain links TRBV2 to TRBJ2-1, with a weak D call TRBD1 (6 bases). Germline CDR1 is SNHLY and CDR2 is FYNNEI. Trimming removed 4 bases from V and 7 bases from J, with 17 bases in between. CDR3 size: 15 residues. The CDR3 DNA reads as TGTGCCAGCAGTGTGGGGGCTAGCAGGGGTAATGAGCAGTTCTTC. Translated: CASSVGASRGNEQFF.

This clone has just one count. In DNA form, the CDR3 reads TGTGCCAGCACCCCCGGGACAGGGGCTTACAATGAGCAGTTCTTC. Translation gives CASTPGTGAYNEQFF. The chain uses TRBV6-5 and TRBJ2-1, with TRBD1 matching 10 bases. The trim removed 7 bases at V and 4 bases at J, leaving 7 bases unmatched. Germline loops: CDR1 MNHEY, CDR2 SVGAGI. The CDR3 sequence is 15 residues long.